This T cell receptor beta chain was identified in a study of monozygotic twins with inflammatory bowel disease. Study results and limitations: On the inverse Simpson index, IBD patients scored lower for TCRbeta diversity than healthy co-twins. A single strong IBD-associated signal or clonotype was not supported by the findings.

From the 5' RACE reads, TCRdb lists one entry per CDR3 protein and no DNA. With about 93,000 distinct CDR3 sequences in the sample, the ten largest clones hold around 7%. In the case of this clonotype: No antigen is known for it.

Whole-blood RNA isolation (total RNA) proceeded without T cell sorting. Germline-derived CDR1 and CDR2 are SGHNT and YYREEE (reference sequence). This CDR3 is 16 amino acids long. Material for sequencing was blood. The TCR comes from a human donor with ulcerative colitis or Crohn's disease, or a healthy co-twin of an affected twin (not recorded which). The V call is TRBV5-4, the J call TRBJ2-5; as DNA is missing, the TRBD2 call by TCRdb cannot be tested. The CDR3 here is CASSLGTSGGQETQYF.